What follows are 29 T cell receptor beta chains derived from one specimen sequenced in a study of cytomegalovirus exposure and HLA in healthy donors. PCR used 60 Vbeta primers and 13 Jbeta primers. The method was immunoSEQ multiplex PCR; TCRdb's version includes in-frame clones alone and lacks a portion of them. The profile shows approximately 200,000 clones, under 80% of them singletons. Source material: PBMCs. The receptors were sampled from a girl aged 2-10 years in good health and CMV-seronegative.

The chain carries TRBV5-8 and TRBJ2-1; 11 bases are shared with TRBD2. Germline V lookup: CDR1 SGHTS, CDR2 YDEGEE. Unmatched junction bases numbered 12, after V lost 0 bases and J lost 7 bases. The CDR3 covers 18 residues. The CDR3 DNA follows: TGTGCCAGCAGCTTGGGAGTCTATAGCGGGAGGGTTCGGAATGAGCAGTTCTTC. Translation: CASSLGVYSGRVRNEQFF.

The V call is TRBV7-2, the J call TRBJ2-5, with 11 bases aligning to TRBD1. The CDR3 spans 15 residues. Germline V gene sequence: CDR1 SGHTA, CDR2 FQGNSA. Trimming took 5 bases from V and 6 from J; bases not matched to a gene: 8. The CDR3 spells CASSGRTGGWQTQYF. The CDR3 DNA is TGTGCCAGCAGCGGGCGGACAGGGGGCTGGCAGACCCAGTACTTC.

The chain employs TRBV5-4 and TRBJ1-2; 8 nucleotides align to TRBD1. CDR1 and CDR2 from the germline V gene are SGHNT and YYREEE (reference sequence). This CDR3 comprises 15 residues. With 4 bases clipped from V and 2 bases from J, the junction kept 7 bases outside the gene matches. The CDR3 DNA reads TGTGCCAGCAGCCCAGGGACAGGAGGAAACTATGGCTACACCTTC. Translating gives CASSPGTGGNYGYTF.

This chain uses TRBV2 with TRBJ2-1, with unresolved D. Germline V gene lookup returns CDR1 SNHLY and CDR2 FYNNEI. CDR3 length: 15 residues. Trimming left V 4 bases short and J 1 base short, with 11 bases between. DNA for the CDR3: TGTGCCAGCAGTGGGCTGATGTTATCCTACAATGAGCAGTTCTTC. Amino acid sequence: CASSGLMLSYNEQFF.

The chain employs TRBV19 and TRBJ1-3; D is perhaps TRBD1 (6 bases). This CDR3 is built from 16 residues. The V gene lost 9 bases and the J gene lost 4 bases, with 22 bases spanning the gap. Germline V gene data show CDR1 as LNHDA and CDR2 as SQIVND (reference sequence). Here the CDR3 DNA reads TGTGCCAGCGAAGAAACAGGGACCACCCGCGGAAACACCATATATTTT. Its protein product is CASEETGTTRGNTIYF. Looking up the rest from reference TRBV19 and TRBJ1-3 gives the full variable domain: DGGITQSPKYLFRKEGQNVTLSCEQNLNHDAMYWYRQDPGQGLRLIYYSQIVNDFQKGDIAEGYSVSREKKESFPLTVTSAQKNPTAFYLCASEETGTTRGNTIYFGEGSWLTVV.

This clone was recorded once. The chain joins TRBV18 to TRBJ1-2; TRBD1 matches 7 bases. Trimming cost V 2 bases and J 5 bases; bases outside gene matches: 5. Per germline, CDR1 KGHSH and CDR2 LQKENI. CDR3 length: 14 residues. CDR3 DNA sequence: TGTGCCAGCTCACCAGGGACAGCAAGTTATGGCTACACCTTC. Translating gives CASSPGTASYGYTF.

The chain couples TRBV19 to TRBJ2-7; TRBD2 matches at 13 bases. The trim removed 6 bases at V and 6 bases at J, leaving 8 bases unmatched. Germline CDR1 reads LNHDA; CDR2 reads SQIVND (reference sequence). The CDR3 totals 15 residues. The CDR3, as DNA: TGTGCCAGTAGCCCTATACTAGCGGGGGGGTCCGAGCAGTACTTC. Translated: CASSPILAGGSEQYF. Based on the CDR3 plus reference TRBV19 and TRBJ2-7, the full variable domain is DGGITQSPKYLFRKEGQNVTLSCEQNLNHDAMYWYRQDPGQGLRLIYYSQIVNDFQKGDIAEGYSVSREKKESFPLTVTSAQKNPTAFYLCASSPILAGGSEQYFGPGTRLTVT.

The V gene is TRBV5-1, the J gene TRBJ1-1; perhaps TRBD1 as D (6 bases). The CDR3 is made up of 15 amino acids. Trimming took off 4 bases at V and 2 bases at J, with 15 bases between the two ends. CDR1 is SGHRS, CDR2 YFSETQ, per germline. CDR3 DNA: TGCGCCAGCAGCCCAGGACAGCTACCTAACACTGAAGCTTTCTTT. It translates to CASSPGQLPNTEAFF. The full variable domain, rest sourced from reference TRBV5-1 and TRBJ1-1, is KAGVTQTPRYLIKTRGQQVTLSCSPISGHRSVSWYQQTPGQGLQFLFEYFSETQRNKGNFPGRFSGRQFSNSRSEMNVSTLELGDSALYLCASSPGQLPNTEAFFGQGTRLTVV.

This clone was counted a few times. The chain couples TRBV11-3 to TRBJ2-2; a weak D match, TRBD2 (5 bases). The V end was cut by 8 bases, the J end by 6 bases, with 13 bases between. This CDR3 has 13 residues. The germline V gene has CDR1 SGHNT and CDR2 YENEEA. Written as DNA, the CDR3 is TGTGCCAGCCGGGCGGGTACGGCCGGGGAGCTGTTTTTT. This codes for CASRAGTAGELFF.

This clone was counted between two and nine times. CDR3 loop: CASSLRGPYEQYF. The DNA for the CDR3 is TGTGCCAGCAGTCTCAGAGGCCCCTACGAGCAGTACTTC. The gene calls are TRBV6-1 and TRBJ2-7; D is unresolved. This CDR3 has 13 amino acids. CDR1 is MNHNS, CDR2 SASEGT, per germline. V was trimmed by 5 bases and J by 2 bases, leaving 10 bases between them.

CDR3 nucleotide sequence: TGTGCCAGCAGGCTAGCCGGCTACAAGGTCACTGAAGCTTTCTTT. Translated, it gives CASRLAGYKVTEAFF. The chain is built from TRBV2 and TRBJ1-1, with D uncertain. Germline V CDR1 and CDR2: SNHLY, FYNNEI. CDR3 length: 15 residues. V shed 6 bases and J shed 4 bases, with 18 bases lying between them.

The chain is built from TRBV5-6 and TRBJ2-5, with 8 bases aligning to TRBD1. The CDR3 runs to 15 residues. Germline lookup yields CDR1 SGHDT and CDR2 YYEEEE. V trimming: 4 bases; J trimming: 4 bases; junction bases outside the gene matches: 9. Here the CDR3 reads CASSRPDRERETQYF. The CDR3 DNA is TGTGCCAGCAGCCGACCGGACAGGGAGAGAGAGACCCAGTACTTC.

This clone was picked up a small number of times. The rearrangement uses TRBV2 and TRBJ1-4; D is unresolved. CDR1 and CDR2 (germline): SNHLY, FYNNEI. The CDR3 length is 14 residues. V shed 6 bases and J shed 5 bases, with 13 bases lying between them. CDR3 sequence (DNA): TGTGCCAGCAGCCGCAGACGGGAGAATGAAAAACTGTTTTTT. Amino acids: CASSRRRENEKLFF. Complete variable domain (other parts from reference TRBV2 and TRBJ1-4): EPEVTQTPSHQVTQMGQEVILRCVPISNHLYFYWYRQILGQKVEFLVSFYNNEISEKSEIFDDQFSVERPDGSNFTLKIRSTKLEDSAMYFCASSRRRENEKLFFGSGTQLSVL.

This chain links TRBV6-5 with TRBJ2-2, with 10 bases matching TRBD2. This CDR3 spans 15 amino acids. In germline, CDR1 is MNHEY, CDR2 SVGAGI. The V and J ends lost 6 bases and 5 bases, in that order; junction bases with no gene match: 6. The CDR3 DNA reads TGTGCCAGCAGACCGAGCGGGGGGGCGACCGGGGAGCTGTTTTTT. Translated, it gives CASRPSGGATGELFF.

This chain links TRBV7-2 with TRBJ2-7, with D possibly being TRBD1 (5 bases). The CDR3 sequence is 15 residues long. With 4 bases removed from V and 2 bases from J, the gap between germline ends came to 15 bases. Germline values: CDR1 SGHTA, CDR2 FQGNSA. The CDR3 is CASSSYRPLPYEQYF. The CDR3 coding sequence is TGTGCCAGCAGCTCGTACAGGCCCCTACCCTACGAGCAGTACTTC.

This rearrangement joins TRBV2 to TRBJ2-7, with 7 bases that match TRBD1. The V gene end was trimmed by 2 bases and the J gene end by 4 bases; junction bases not matched to a gene: 11. Germline lookup yields CDR1 SNHLY and CDR2 FYNNEI. The CDR3 runs 16 residues. The CDR3 here is CASSELAGGLKYEQYF. In DNA, the CDR3 is TGTGCCAGCAGTGAACTCGCAGGGGGTCTAAAATACGAGCAGTACTTC.

The chain carries TRBV25-1 and TRBJ1-4, with 7 bases identical to TRBD1. Per germline, CDR1 MGHDK and CDR2 SYGVNS. Germline trimming cut 4 bases from V and 4 bases from J; bases unmatched to any gene: 6. The CDR3 spans 15 residues. The DNA of the CDR3 is TGTGCCAGCAGTGTTGTCGGGACAGTTAATGAAAAACTGTTTTTT. It translates to CASSVVGTVNEKLFF.

This clone was detected only once. The V and J genes are TRBV10-2 and TRBJ1-1; D uncertain. Trimming stripped 3 bases from V and 0 bases from J, with 5 bases between. Germline V gene sequence: CDR1 WSHSY, CDR2 SAAADI. CDR3 length: 13 amino acids. CDR3 sequence (DNA): TGCGCCAGCAGTGACACAGTGAACACTGAAGCTTTCTTT. Translated: CASSDTVNTEAFF.

The chain couples TRBV27 to TRBJ2-1; no firm D call. This CDR3 comprises 17 residues. V shed 5 bases and J shed 0 bases, with 17 bases lying between them. The germline V gene has CDR1 MNHEY and CDR2 SMNVEV (reference sequence). The CDR3 region has the DNA TGTGCCAGCAGTCCCATCCGGCGATCGGGCTCCTACAATGAGCAGTTCTTC. It codes for CASSPIRRSGSYNEQFF.

The chain links TRBV18 to TRBJ2-2; maybe TRBD2 (5 bases). The length of the CDR3 is 16 residues. The germline CDR1 and CDR2 sequences are KGHSH and LQKENI. The ends were cut back, 3 bases at V and 0 bases at J, with 11 bases in the middle. CDR3 residues: CASSPTRFANTGELFF. The CDR3, as DNA: TGTGCCAGCTCACCCACTAGATTCGCGAACACCGGGGAGCTGTTTTTT.

V is TRBV5-4 and J is TRBJ2-3; a possible D gene is TRBD2 (6 bases). The CDR3 is 13 amino acids. Per germline, CDR1 SGHNT and CDR2 YYREEE (reference sequence). The V end was cut by 0 bases, the J end by 4 bases, with 6 bases between. The CDR3 DNA sequence: TGTGCCAGCAGCTTGGGGGGGGCAGATACGCAGTATTTT. Its protein is CASSLGGADTQYF. The variable domain in full, completed from reference TRBV5-4 and TRBJ2-3, reads ETGVTQSPTHLIKTRGQQVTLRCSSQSGHNTVSWYQQALGQGPQFIFQYYREEENGRGNFPPRFSGLQFPNYSSELNVNALELDDSALYLCASSLGGADTQYFGPGTRLTVL.

The chain is built from TRBV13 and TRBJ2-1, with a weak D call TRBD2 (7 bases). Deletions cut 2 bases from V and 5 bases from J, with 13 bases between. Germline CDR1 and CDR2: PRHDT and FYEKMQ (reference sequence). The CDR3 spans 15 residues. CDR3 protein: CASSLRGAHHNEQFF. DNA of the CDR3: TGTGCCAGCAGCTTACGGGGGGCCCACCACAATGAGCAGTTCTTC.

This rearrangement joins TRBV7-9 to TRBJ2-1; 12 nucleotides line up with TRBD2. This CDR3 contains 15 residues. Germline loops: CDR1 SEHNR, CDR2 FQNEAQ (reference sequence). V shed 5 bases and J 10 bases; nucleotides not matched to a gene: 9. The CDR3: CASSRLAGGPEEQFF. CDR3 in DNA: TGTGCCAGCAGCCGTCTAGCGGGAGGGCCGGAAGAGCAGTTCTTC.

The chain combines TRBV10-2 with TRBJ2-5, with D possibly TRBD2 on 7 matching bases. The CDR3 is 19 residues long. Germline values: CDR1 WSHSY, CDR2 SAAADI. Deletions cut 3 bases from V and 0 bases from J, with 23 bases between. The CDR3 is CASSDGGGHLNKYQETQYF. CDR3 coding DNA: TGCGCCAGCAGTGACGGCGGGGGACACTTAAACAAGTACCAAGAGACCCAGTACTTC.

This sequence joins TRBV23-1 and TRBJ2-7; 8 bases line up with TRBD2. TRBV23-1 is treated as an ORF (open reading frame) with a function not yet certain. The CDR3 is made up of 15 amino acids. The J segment lost 3 bases and the V segment lost 3 bases, leaving 7 bases of the junction unmatched. The CDR3 DNA reads TGCGCCAGCAGTCATCCGGGGGGGGAGTGCTACGAGCAGTACTTC. Protein product: CASSHPGGECYEQYF.

This clone was found a few times. The chain carries TRBV7-9 and TRBJ1-1; tentative D call: TRBD1 (6 bases). In germline, CDR1 is SEHNR, CDR2 FQNEAQ (reference sequence). There are 12 residues in the CDR3. V dropped 6 bases and J dropped 6 bases, with 11 bases sitting between them. CDR3 residues: CASSSGVPEAFF. In nucleotides, the CDR3 is TGTGCCAGCAGTTCAGGGGTCCCTGAAGCTTTCTTT.

The genes are TRBV10-1 and TRBJ1-2; maybe TRBD1 (5 bases). From germline, CDR1 is WNHNN and CDR2 SYGVQD (reference sequence). This CDR3 spans 15 amino acids. The V end lost 5 bases, the J end lost 4 bases, and 17 bases lay between the germline ends. CDR3 sequence: CASSPSGDAGYGYTF. Written as DNA, the CDR3 is TGCGCCAGCAGTCCTTCGGGGGACGCGGGCTATGGCTACACCTTC.

The genes are TRBV2 and TRBJ2-2; 9 nucleotides line up with TRBD2. Germline V gives CDR1 SNHLY, CDR2 FYNNEI. V shed 4 bases, J shed 5 bases, and the junction held 11 bases outside the gene matches. This CDR3 has 17 amino acids. The chain's CDR3 is CASSGDPGLAITGELFF. The CDR3 DNA reads TGTGCCAGCAGTGGAGACCCGGGACTAGCCATTACCGGGGAGCTGTTTTTT. Full variable domain (remainder filled in from reference TRBV2 and TRBJ2-2): EPEVTQTPSHQVTQMGQEVILRCVPISNHLYFYWYRQILGQKVEFLVSFYNNEISEKSEIFDDQFSVERPDGSNFTLKIRSTKLEDSAMYFCASSGDPGLAITGELFFGEGSRLTVL.

V is TRBV21-1 and J is TRBJ1-2; TRBD1 was called by the table and not checked on the DNA. TRBV21-1 is deemed a pseudogene. This CDR3 comprises 15 residues. CDR3 nucleotides: TGTGCCAGCAGCTCACGGGGACAGCCACAATTTGGCTACACCTTC. This encodes CASSSRGQPQFGYTF.